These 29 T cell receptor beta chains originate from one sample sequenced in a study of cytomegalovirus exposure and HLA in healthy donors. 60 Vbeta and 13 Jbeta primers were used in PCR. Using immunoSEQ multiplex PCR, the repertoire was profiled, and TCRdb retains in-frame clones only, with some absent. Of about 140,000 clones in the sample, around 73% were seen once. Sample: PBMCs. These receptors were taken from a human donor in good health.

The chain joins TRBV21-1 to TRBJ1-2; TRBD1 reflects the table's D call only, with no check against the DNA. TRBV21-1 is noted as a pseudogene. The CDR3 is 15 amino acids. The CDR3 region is CASSFRRGTGFGYTF. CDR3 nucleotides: TGTGCCAGCAGCTTCCGCCGGGGGACAGGGTTTGGCTACACCTTC.

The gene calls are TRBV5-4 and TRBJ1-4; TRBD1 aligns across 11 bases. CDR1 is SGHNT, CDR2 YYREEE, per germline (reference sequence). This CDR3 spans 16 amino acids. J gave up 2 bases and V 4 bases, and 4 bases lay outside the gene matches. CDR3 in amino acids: CASSPRDRGTNEKLFF. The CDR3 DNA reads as TGTGCCAGCAGCCCTCGGGACAGGGGGACTAATGAAAAACTGTTTTTT.

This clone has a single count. CDR3 bases: TGTGCCAGCAGCCCGAAGCGGGAGACCCGAATGTTCTTC. Translating gives CASSPKRETRMFF. The gene calls are TRBV11-3 and TRBJ2-1; 8 nucleotides line up with TRBD2. Germline V gene data show CDR1 as SGHNT and CDR2 as YENEEA. J lost 15 bases, V lost 5 bases, and 12 bases had no gene match. This CDR3 is built from 13 residues.

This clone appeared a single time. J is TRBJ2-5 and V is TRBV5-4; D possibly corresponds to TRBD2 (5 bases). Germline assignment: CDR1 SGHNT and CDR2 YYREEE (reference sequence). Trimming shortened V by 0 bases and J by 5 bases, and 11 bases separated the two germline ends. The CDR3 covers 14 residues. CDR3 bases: TGTGCCAGCAGCTTGGAGGGAGTCGGCGAGACCCAGTACTTC. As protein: CASSLEGVGETQYF.

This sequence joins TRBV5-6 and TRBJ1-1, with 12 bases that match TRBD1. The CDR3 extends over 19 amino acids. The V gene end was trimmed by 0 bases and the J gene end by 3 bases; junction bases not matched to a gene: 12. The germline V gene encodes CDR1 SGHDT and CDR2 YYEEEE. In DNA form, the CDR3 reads TGTGCCAGCAGCTTGGCCGGGGGGGACAGGGGGCACCGTCACACTGAAGCTTTCTTT. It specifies CASSLAGGDRGHRHTEAFF.

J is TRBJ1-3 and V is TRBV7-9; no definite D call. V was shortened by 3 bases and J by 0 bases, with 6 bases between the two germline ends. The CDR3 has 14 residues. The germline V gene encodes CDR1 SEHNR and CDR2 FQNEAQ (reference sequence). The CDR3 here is CASSFGSSGNTIYF. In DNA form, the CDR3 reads TGTGCCAGCAGCTTCGGGTCCTCTGGAAACACCATATATTTT.

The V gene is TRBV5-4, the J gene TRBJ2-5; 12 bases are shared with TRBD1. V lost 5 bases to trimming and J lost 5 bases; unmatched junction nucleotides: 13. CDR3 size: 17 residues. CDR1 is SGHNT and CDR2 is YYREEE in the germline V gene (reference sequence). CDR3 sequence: CASSRRDRGPGQETQYF. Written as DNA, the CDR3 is TGTGCCAGCAGTCGCCGGGACAGGGGGCCAGGTCAGGAGACCCAGTACTTC.

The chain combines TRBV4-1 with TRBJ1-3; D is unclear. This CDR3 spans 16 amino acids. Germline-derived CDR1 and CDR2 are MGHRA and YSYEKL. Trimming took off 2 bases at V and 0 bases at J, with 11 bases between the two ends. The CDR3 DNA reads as TGCGCCAGCAGCCAACCACGACTGATCTCTGGAAACACCATATATTTT. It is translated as CASSQPRLISGNTIYF.

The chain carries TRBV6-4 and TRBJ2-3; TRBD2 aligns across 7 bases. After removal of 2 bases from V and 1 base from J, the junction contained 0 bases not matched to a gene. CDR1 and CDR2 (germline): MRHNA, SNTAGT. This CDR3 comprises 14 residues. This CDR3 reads CASSDAGGTDTQYF. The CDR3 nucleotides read TGTGCCAGCAGTGACGCGGGGGGCACAGATACGCAGTATTTT.

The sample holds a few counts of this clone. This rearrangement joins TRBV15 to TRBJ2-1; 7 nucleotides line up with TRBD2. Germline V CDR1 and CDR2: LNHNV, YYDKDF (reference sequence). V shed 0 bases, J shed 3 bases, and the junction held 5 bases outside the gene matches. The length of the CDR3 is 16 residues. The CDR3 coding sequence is TGTGCCACCAGCAGAGATCCGGCTAGCGGCTACAATGAGCAGTTCTTC. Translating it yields CATSRDPASGYNEQFF. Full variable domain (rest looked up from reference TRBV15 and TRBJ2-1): DAMVIQNPRYQVTQFGKPVTLSCSQTLNHNVMYWYQQKSSQAPKLLFHYYDKDFNNEADTPDNFQSRRPNTSFCFLDIRSPGLGDTAMYLCATSRDPASGYNEQFFGPGTRLTVL.

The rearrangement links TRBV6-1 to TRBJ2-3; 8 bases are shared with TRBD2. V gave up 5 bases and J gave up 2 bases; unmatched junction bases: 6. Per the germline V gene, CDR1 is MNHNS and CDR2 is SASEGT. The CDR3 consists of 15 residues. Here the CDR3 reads CASSLLADVTDTQYF. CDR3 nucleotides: TGTGCCAGCAGTTTACTAGCGGACGTCACAGATACGCAGTATTTT.

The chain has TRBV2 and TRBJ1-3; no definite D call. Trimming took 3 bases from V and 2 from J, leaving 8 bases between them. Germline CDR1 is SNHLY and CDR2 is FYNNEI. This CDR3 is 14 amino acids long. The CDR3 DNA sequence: TGTGCCAGCAGTGACCCAAGAGCTGGAAACACCATATATTTT. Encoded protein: CASSDPRAGNTIYF. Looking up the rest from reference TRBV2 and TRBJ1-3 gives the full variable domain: EPEVTQTPSHQVTQMGQEVILRCVPISNHLYFYWYRQILGQKVEFLVSFYNNEISEKSEIFDDQFSVERPDGSNFTLKIRSTKLEDSAMYFCASSDPRAGNTIYFGEGSWLTVV.

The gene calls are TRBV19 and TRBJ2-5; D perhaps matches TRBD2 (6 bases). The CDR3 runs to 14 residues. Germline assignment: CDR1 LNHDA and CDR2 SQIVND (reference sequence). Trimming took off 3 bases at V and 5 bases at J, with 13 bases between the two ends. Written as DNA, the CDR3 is TGTGCCAGTAGTATGCGGGCGGGGTGGGAGACCCAGTACTTC. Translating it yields CASSMRAGWETQYF.

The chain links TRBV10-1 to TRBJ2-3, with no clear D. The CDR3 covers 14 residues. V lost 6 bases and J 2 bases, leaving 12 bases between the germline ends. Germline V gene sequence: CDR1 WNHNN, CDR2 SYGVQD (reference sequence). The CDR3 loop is CASSQNIATDTQYF. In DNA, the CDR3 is TGCGCCAGCAGCCAGAATATTGCCACAGATACGCAGTATTTT.

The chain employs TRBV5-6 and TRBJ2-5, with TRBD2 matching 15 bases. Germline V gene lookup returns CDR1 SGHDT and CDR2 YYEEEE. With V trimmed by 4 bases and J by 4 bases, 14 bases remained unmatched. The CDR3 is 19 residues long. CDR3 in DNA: TGTGCCAGCAGCGCAGGACTAGCGGGGGGGACCTACCTACCAGAGACCCAGTACTTC. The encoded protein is CASSAGLAGGTYLPETQYF.

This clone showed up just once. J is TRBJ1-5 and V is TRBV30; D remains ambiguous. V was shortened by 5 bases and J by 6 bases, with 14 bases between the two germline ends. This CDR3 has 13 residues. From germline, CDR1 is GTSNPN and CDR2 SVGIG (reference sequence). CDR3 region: CAWGQGLRQPQHF. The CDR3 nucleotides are TGTGCCTGGGGGCAAGGATTACGTCAGCCCCAGCATTTT.

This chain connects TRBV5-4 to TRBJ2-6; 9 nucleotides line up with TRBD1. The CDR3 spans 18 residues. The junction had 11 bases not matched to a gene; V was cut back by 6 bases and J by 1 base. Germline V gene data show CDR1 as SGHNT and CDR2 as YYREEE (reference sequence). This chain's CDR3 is CASKGADRGSSGANVLTF. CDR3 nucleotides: TGTGCCAGCAAGGGTGCGGACAGGGGTTCTTCTGGGGCCAACGTCCTGACTTTC.

CDR3 DNA: TGTGCCAGCAGCTTAGGCGATACTAGCGGGAGTTGGGAGACCCAGTACTTC. Protein sequence: CASSLGDTSGSWETQYF. The chain uses TRBV11-2 and TRBJ2-5, with TRBD2 matching over 11 bases. The CDR3 totals 17 residues. Germline V gene sequence: CDR1 SGHAT, CDR2 FQNNGV. The trim removed 1 base at V and 5 bases at J, leaving 9 bases unmatched.

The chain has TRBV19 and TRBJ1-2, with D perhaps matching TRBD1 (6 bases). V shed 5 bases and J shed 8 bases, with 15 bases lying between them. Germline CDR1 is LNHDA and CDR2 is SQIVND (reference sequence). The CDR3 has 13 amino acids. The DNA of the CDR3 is TGTGCCAGTAGTTTGGGGACAACTATGGGCTACACCTTC. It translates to CASSLGTTMGYTF.

The CDR3 reads CASSQWAGEPEQYF. For the CDR3, the DNA is TGCGCCAGCAGCCAATGGGCCGGGGAACCCGAGCAGTACTTC. The J gene is TRBJ2-7, the V gene TRBV4-1, with D tentatively TRBD2 (5 bases). The CDR3 totals 14 residues. Germline V gene data show CDR1 as MGHRA and CDR2 as YSYEKL. V was cut by 2 bases and J by 6 bases, with 14 bases left in between.

In nucleotides, the CDR3 is TGTGCCAGCAGCCAGCGGAGGGAGGCTTTCTTT. Residues: CASSQRREAFF. This chain uses TRBV5-6 with TRBJ1-1; D is unclear. V was trimmed by 4 bases and J by 11 bases, leaving 12 bases between them. Germline CDR1 is SGHDT and CDR2 is YYEEEE. The CDR3 is 11 residues long. Full variable domain (rest looked up from reference TRBV5-6 and TRBJ1-1): DAGVTQSPTHLIKTRGQQVTLRCSPKSGHDTVSWYQQALGQGPQFIFQYYEEEERQRGNFPDRFSGHQFPNYSSELNVNALLLGDSALYLCASSQRREAFFGQGTRLTVV.

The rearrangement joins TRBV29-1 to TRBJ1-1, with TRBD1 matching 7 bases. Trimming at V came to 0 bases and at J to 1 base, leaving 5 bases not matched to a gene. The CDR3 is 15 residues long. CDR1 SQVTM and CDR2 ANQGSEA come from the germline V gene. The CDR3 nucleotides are TGCAGCGTTGAAGAATTTAACAGGGGGAACACTGAAGCTTTCTTT. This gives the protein CSVEEFNRGNTEAFF.

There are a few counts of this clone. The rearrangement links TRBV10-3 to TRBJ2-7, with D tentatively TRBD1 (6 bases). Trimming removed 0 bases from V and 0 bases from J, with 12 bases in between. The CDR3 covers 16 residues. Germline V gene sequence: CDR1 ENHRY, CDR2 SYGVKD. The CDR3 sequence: CAISESSRGYSYEQYF. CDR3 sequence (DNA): TGTGCCATCAGTGAGTCCTCCAGGGGATACTCCTACGAGCAGTACTTC.

CDR3 sequence reads: CASGRGDNTEAFF. The CDR3 nucleotides are TGTGCCAGCGGTCGGGGTGATAACACTGAAGCTTTCTTT. The chain recombines TRBV9 with TRBJ1-1, with D hard to call. V was shortened by 7 bases and J by 2 bases, with 12 bases between the two germline ends. This CDR3 contains 13 residues. The V gene's germline CDR1 is SGDLS and CDR2 YYNGEE.

The CDR3 DNA follows: TGTGCCAGCAGCCCCGCGATAGATAACACTGAAGCTTTCTTT. Amino acids: CASSPAIDNTEAFF. The chain carries TRBV7-9 and TRBJ1-1; D call uncertain. Trimming removed 5 bases at V and 2 bases at J, with 12 bases between. The CDR3 contains 14 residues. Germline CDR1 is SEHNR and CDR2 is FQNEAQ (reference sequence).

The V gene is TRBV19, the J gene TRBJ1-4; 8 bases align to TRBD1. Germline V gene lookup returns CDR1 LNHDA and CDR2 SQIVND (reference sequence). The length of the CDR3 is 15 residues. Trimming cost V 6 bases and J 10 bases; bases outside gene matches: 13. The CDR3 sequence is CASRTSGTGGRKLFF. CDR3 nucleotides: TGTGCCAGTAGGACGTCCGGGACAGGAGGGAGAAAACTGTTTTTT.

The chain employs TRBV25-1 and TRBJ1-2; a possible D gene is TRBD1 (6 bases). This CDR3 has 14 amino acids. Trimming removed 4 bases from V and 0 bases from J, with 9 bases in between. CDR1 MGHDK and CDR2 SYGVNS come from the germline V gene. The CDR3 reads CASSGQGPNYGYTF. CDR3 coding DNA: TGTGCCAGCAGTGGTCAGGGGCCTAACTATGGCTACACCTTC.

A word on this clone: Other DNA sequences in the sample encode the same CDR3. The CDR3 sequence: CSVGADNEQFF. CDR3 nucleotide sequence: TGCAGCGTTGGAGCCGACAATGAGCAGTTCTTC. This rearrangement joins TRBV29-1 to TRBJ2-1; D remains unclear. This CDR3 spans 11 amino acids. Trimming left V 4 bases short and J 5 bases short, with 6 bases between. The germline V gene encodes CDR1 SQVTM and CDR2 ANQGSEA.

DNA of the CDR3: TGTGCCAGCAGCTTAGCTGTTACGGGGAGGCGGGTAGAGACCCAGTACTTC. Encoded protein: CASSLAVTGRRVETQYF. The chain links TRBV7-9 to TRBJ2-5, with D possibly matching TRBD2 (6 bases). Germline loops: CDR1 SEHNR, CDR2 FQNEAQ (reference sequence). Trimming shortened V by 0 bases and J by 4 bases, and 18 bases separated the two germline ends. The CDR3 extends over 17 amino acids.